This T cell receptor (beta chain) was sequenced during a study of cytomegalovirus exposure and HLA in healthy donors. Findings and limits, study-wide: Most CMV-associated TCR beta chains appeared HLA-restricted in a later analysis. Later on, an analysis showed TCR association rates differing by HLA locus, with DRB1 the most and HLA-C the fewest.

Primers for the PCR totalled 60 Vbeta and 13 Jbeta. Produced via immunoSEQ multiplex PCR; TCRdb's table is partial and in-frame only. Here the sample spans 150,000 to 200,000 clones, approximately 80% being singletons. A remark on this clone: Its antigen remains unidentified.

Germline CDR1 reads LGHNT; CDR2 reads FRNRAP. This CDR3 comprises 13 residues. V was clipped by 7 bases and J by 4 bases; unmatched bases: 2. The clonotype originates from a woman under 30 in good health and CMV-seropositive. The sample consisted of PBMCs. The chain recombines TRBV12-5 with TRBJ2-2; 8 bases align to TRBD1. Here the CDR3 reads CASADRGTGELFF. The DNA for the CDR3 is TGTGCTAGTGCCGACAGGGGCACCGGGGAGCTGTTTTTT.